This T cell receptor beta chain derives from a study of CD8 T cells in Susac syndrome. General study points: It was acknowledged in the study that the number of individuals who were included in its TCR sequencing and HLA analysis was relatively small.

The study used healthy donors as controls matched for age and sex. V was pared by 10 bases and J by 0 bases, with 13 bases between. CDR3 length: 13 amino acids. CDR1 and CDR2 (germline): MNHEY, SMNVEV (reference sequence). Turning to this clonotype: Its antigen is still unknown.

RNA was extracted with the RNeasy kit, and a quantity of about 0.5 to 1 ug was reverse transcribed using random hexamers. TCRdb fed the immunoSEQ multiplex PCR reads into MiXCR, producing one record per CDR3 protein. This table has roughly 140,000 distinct CDR3 sequences, 94% appearing once. Sequencing was performed on CD8+ T cells from PBMCs. The TCR was taken from a human donor in good health. V gene TRBV27 combines with J gene TRBJ2-7; D perhaps matches TRBD1 (6 bases). The CDR3 DNA reads TGTGCCACTCAGGGGTTAAGCTCCTACGAGCAGTACTTC. Amino acid sequence: CATQGLSSYEQYF.